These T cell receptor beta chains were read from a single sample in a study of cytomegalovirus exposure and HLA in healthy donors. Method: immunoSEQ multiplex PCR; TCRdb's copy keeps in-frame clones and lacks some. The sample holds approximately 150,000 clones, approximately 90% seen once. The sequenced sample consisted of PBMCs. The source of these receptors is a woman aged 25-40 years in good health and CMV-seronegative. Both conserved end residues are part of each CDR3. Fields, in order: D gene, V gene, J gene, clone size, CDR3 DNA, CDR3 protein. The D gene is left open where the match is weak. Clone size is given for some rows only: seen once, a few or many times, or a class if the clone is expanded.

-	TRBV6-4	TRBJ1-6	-	TGTGCCAACCCAGGGAATTCACCCCTCCACTTT	CANPGNSPLHF
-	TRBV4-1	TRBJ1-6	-	TGCGCCAGCAGCCAAGAGGTCGGGGTGTGGAATTCACCCCTCCACTTT	CASSQEVGVWNSPLHF
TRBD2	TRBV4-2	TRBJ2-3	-	TGTGCCAGCAGCCAAGTAACTAGCGGGGGGATAGATACGCAGTATTTT	CASSQVTSGGIDTQYF
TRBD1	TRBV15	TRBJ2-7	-	TGTGCCACCAGCAGAGACCAGGGGGCGGGCGAGCAGTACTTC	CATSRDQGAGEQYF
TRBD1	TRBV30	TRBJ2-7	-	TGTGCCTGGAGTACCGGGACAGGATGGGACGAGCAGTACTTC	CAWSTGTGWDEQYF
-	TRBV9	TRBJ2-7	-	TGTGCCAGCAGCGTAGGTGTCGGGAGCTCCTACGAGCAGTACTTC	CASSVGVGSSYEQYF
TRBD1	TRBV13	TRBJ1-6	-	TGTGCCAGCAGTGCCGCCGGGACAGGGGCCTCACCCCTCCACTTT	CASSAAGTGASPLHF
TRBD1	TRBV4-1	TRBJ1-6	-	TGCGCCAGCAGTCGGGACAGAGGGAATTCACCCCTCCACTTT	CASSRDRGNSPLHF
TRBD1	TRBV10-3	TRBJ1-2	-	TGTGCCATCAGTGACAGGGGGCTGAATGGCTACACCTTC	CAISDRGLNGYTF
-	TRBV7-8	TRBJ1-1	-	TGTGCCAGCAGCCCGATAGTCCTGAACACTGAAGCTTTCTTT	CASSPIVLNTEAFF
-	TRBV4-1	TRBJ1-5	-	TGCGCCAGCAGCCAAGCGGGGGATCAGCCCCAGCATTTT	CASSQAGDQPQHF
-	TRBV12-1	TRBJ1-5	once	TGTGCCAGCAGCTTGAGGCAGAATAGCAATCAGCCCCAGCATTTT	CASSLRQNSNQPQHF
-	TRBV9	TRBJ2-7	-	TGTGCCAGCAGCGTAGAACAGGGGGGGTCGAACGAGCAGTACTTC	CASSVEQGGSNEQYF
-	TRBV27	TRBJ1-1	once	TGTGCCAGCAGTTTACGTGGGGCGACCATGAACACTGAAGCTTTCTTT	CASSLRGATMNTEAFF
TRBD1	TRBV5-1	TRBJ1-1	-	TGCGCCAGCAGCTTCGAAAGGACAGGCAGGACTGAAGCTTTCTTT	CASSFERTGRTEAFF
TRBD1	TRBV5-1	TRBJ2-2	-	TGCGCCAGCAGCTTGGAGGGACAGTGGCCCACCCCAAGCACCGGGGAGCTGTTTTTT	CASSLEGQWPTPSTGELFF
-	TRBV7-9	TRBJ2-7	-	TGTGCCAGCAGCCGACGGGATCGGGGCGAGCAGTACTTC	CASSRRDRGEQYF
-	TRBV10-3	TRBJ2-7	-	TGTGCCATCAGTGAGGACAGGAGTTCCTACGAGCAGTACTTC	CAISEDRSSYEQYF
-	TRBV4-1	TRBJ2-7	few	TGCGCCAGCAGCCACAACGGGGACGAGCAGTACTTC	CASSHNGDEQYF
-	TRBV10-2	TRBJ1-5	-	TGCGCCAGCAGTGATTGGACGGACTATAGCAATCAGCCCCAGCATTTT	CASSDWTDYSNQPQHF
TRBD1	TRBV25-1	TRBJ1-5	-	TGTGCCAGCAGTGATACAGGGGGACAGCCCCAGCATTTT	CASSDTGGQPQHF
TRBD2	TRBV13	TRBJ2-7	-	TGTGCCAGCAGCTTAGCGGGACTAGGGAGGGAAGAGCAGTACTTC	CASSLAGLGREEQYF
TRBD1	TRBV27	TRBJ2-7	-	TGTGCCAGCAGTAGGACAGGGGGCAATCTGTTCGAGCAGTACTTC	CASSRTGGNLFEQYF
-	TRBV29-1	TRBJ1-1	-	TGCAGCGTTGTTCAGGGCAGCACTGAAGCTTTCTTT	CSVVQGSTEAFF
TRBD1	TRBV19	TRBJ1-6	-	TGTGCCAGTAGTATAATCCTGGACAGGAATAATTCACCCCTCCACTTT	CASSIILDRNNSPLHF
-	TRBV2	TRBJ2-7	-	TGTGCCATCGACGGGGGGCCAGGCTCCTACGAGCAGTACTTC	CAIDGGPGSYEQYF
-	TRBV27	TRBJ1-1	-	TGTGCCAGCAGTTTTGCGGGATCTCCTAACACTGAAGCTTTCTTT	CASSFAGSPNTEAFF
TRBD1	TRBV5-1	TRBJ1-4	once	TGCGCCAGCAGCTTGGGGGACAGGGAGACTAATGAAAAACTGTTTTTT	CASSLGDRETNEKLFF
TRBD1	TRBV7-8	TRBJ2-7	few	TGTGCCAGCAGCTCCTACCGGGACAGGGTCTACGAGCAGTACTTC	CASSSYRDRVYEQYF
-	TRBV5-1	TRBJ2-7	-	TGCGCCAGCAGCTTGGGTTACTCCTACGAGCAGTACTTC	CASSLGYSYEQYF
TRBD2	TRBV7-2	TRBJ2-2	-	TGTGCCAGCAGAAATCTAGCGGGGGGCTCCCTCGCGGCCGGGGAGCTGTTTTTT	CASRNLAGGSLAAGELFF
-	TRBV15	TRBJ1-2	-	TGTGCCACCAGAGCTCGGTCGGACCTGAGGGACTATGGCTACACCTTC	CATRARSDLRDYGYTF
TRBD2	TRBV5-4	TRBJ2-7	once	TGTGCCAGCAGCCACCTTCCCCGACTAGCGGGGAAAGAAGAGCAGTACTTC	CASSHLPRLAGKEEQYF
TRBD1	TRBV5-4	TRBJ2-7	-	TGTGCCAGCAGCTACCGACAGGGCTACGAGCAGTACTTC	CASSYRQGYEQYF
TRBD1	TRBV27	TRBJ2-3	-	TGTGCCAGCAGTTTTTTGACAGGGGGAAAAGATACGCAGTATTTT	CASSFLTGGKDTQYF
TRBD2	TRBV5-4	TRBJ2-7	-	TGTGCCAGCAGCTTGGGGGCTAGCGGGGGGACGTACGAGCAGTACTTC	CASSLGASGGTYEQYF
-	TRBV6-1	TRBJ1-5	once	TGTGCCAGCAGTGAAATCCAGAGCAATCAGCCCCAGCATTTT	CASSEIQSNQPQHF
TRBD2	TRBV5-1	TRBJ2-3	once	TGCGCCAGCAGCTTGGCCAAAAGCGGGGGGGCCGCGGGGACAGATACGCAGTATTTT	CASSLAKSGGAAGTDTQYF
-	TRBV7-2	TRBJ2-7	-	TGTGCCAGCAGCACCCCGGGGTACGAGCAGTACTTC	CASSTPGYEQYF
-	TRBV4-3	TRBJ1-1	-	TGCGCCAGCAGCCAAGATCGCAGAAACACTGAAGCTTTCTTT	CASSQDRRNTEAFF